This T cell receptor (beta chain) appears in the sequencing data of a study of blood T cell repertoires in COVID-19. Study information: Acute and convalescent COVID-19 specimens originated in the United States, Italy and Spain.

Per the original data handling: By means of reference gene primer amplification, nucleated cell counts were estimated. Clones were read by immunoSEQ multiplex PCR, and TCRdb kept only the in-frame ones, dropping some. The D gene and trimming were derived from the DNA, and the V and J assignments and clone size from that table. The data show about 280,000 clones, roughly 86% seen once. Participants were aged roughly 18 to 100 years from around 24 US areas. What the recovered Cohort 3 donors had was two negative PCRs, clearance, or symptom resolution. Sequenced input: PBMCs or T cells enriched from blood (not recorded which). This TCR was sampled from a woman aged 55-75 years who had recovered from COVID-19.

DNA of the CDR3: TGTGCCAGCAGTGAACAGGGTTTTCCTCAGCCCCAGCATTTT. Translation gives CASSEQGFPQPQHF. The rearrangement uses TRBV2 and TRBJ1-5; tentative D call: TRBD1 (5 bases). Trimming pared 2 bases from V and 6 bases from J, leaving 11 bases between. The length of the CDR3 is 14 residues. The V gene's germline CDR1 is SNHLY and CDR2 FYNNEI. Filled out from reference TRBV2 and TRBJ1-5, the complete variable domain reads EPEVTQTPSHQVTQMGQEVILRCVPISNHLYFYWYRQILGQKVEFLVSFYNNEISEKSEIFDDQFSVERPDGSNFTLKIRSTKLEDSAMYFCASSEQGFPQPQHFGDGTRLSIL.